Reported below is one TCR beta chain. Data came from immunoSEQ multiplex PCR; TCRdb stores just in-frame clones and leaves some out. This repertoire shows 200,000 or so clones, roughly 88% found once; its top ten account for 18%. This sample is drawn from a study of blood T cell repertoires in COVID-19. One Seattle source followed patients from active infection through their disease course. Input material: peripheral blood. The sequence was collected from a middle-aged man with COVID-19, enrolled during active disease.

CDR3 sequence (DNA): TGTGCCAGCAGTGCCCAACAGGGAAACCAGCCCCAGCATTTT. Translating gives CASSAQQGNQPQHF. This sequence joins TRBV27 and TRBJ1-5; maybe TRBD1 (6 bases). This CDR3 has 14 amino acids. Trimming left V 5 bases short and J 7 bases short, with 15 bases between. The germline gives CDR1 MNHEY, CDR2 SMNVEV (reference sequence).